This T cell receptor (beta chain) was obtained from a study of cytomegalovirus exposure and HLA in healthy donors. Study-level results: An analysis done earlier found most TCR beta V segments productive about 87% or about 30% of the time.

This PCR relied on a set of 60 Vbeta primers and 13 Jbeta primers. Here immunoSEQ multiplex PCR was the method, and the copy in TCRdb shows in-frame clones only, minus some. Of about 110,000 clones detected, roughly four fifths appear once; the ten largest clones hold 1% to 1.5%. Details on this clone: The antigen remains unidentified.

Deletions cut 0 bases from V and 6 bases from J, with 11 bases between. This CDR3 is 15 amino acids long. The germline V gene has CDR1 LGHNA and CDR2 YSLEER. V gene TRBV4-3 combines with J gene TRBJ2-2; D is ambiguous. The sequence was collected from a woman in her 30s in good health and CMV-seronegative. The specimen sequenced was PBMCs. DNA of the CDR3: TGCGCCAGCAGCCAAGATCGCAGGCGCGCCGGGGAGCTGTTTTTT. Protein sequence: CASSQDRRRAGELFF.